Listed here are 15 T cell receptor beta chains from one sample, sequenced in a study of blood T cell repertoires in COVID-19. The table came from immunoSEQ multiplex PCR; TCRdb's copy has only in-frame clones and leaves some out. The sample includes some 350,000 clones, over 75% of them seen just once. Material: PBMCs or T cells enriched from blood (not recorded which). All receptors derive from a man aged 30 to 45 who had recovered from COVID-19.

The chain employs TRBV5-4 and TRBJ1-5; D unresolved. V lost 0 bases and J lost 4, with 11 bases in between. Germline loops: CDR1 SGHNT, CDR2 YYREEE (reference sequence). The CDR3 sequence is 15 residues long. CDR3 DNA: TGTGCCAGCAGCTTGGTACCGGGTGGAAATCAGCCCCAGCATTTT. It codes for CASSLVPGGNQPQHF.

The genes are TRBV13 and TRBJ2-2; TRBD2 aligns across 8 bases. This CDR3 comprises 17 residues. With 2 bases clipped from V and 0 bases from J, the junction kept 5 bases outside the gene matches. Germline V gives CDR1 PRHDT, CDR2 FYEKMQ (reference sequence). CDR3 DNA: TGTGCCAGCAGCTTAAAGCGGGGGACTTCGAACACCGGGGAGCTGTTTTTT. Translating it yields CASSLKRGTSNTGELFF.

In DNA form, the CDR3 reads TGTGCCAGCAGCTTACGGCCCCAGGGGGCGCTTGGCTACACCTTC. Translating it yields CASSLRPQGALGYTF. The chain is built from TRBV7-2 and TRBJ1-2; 8 bases align to TRBD1. This CDR3 is 15 amino acids long. CDR1 and CDR2 (germline): SGHTA, FQGNSA. V gave up 2 bases and J gave up 7 bases; unmatched junction bases: 9.

V is TRBV7-9 and J is TRBJ1-2; 7 bases align to TRBD1. The junction had 3 bases not matched to a gene; V was cut back by 0 bases and J by 8 bases. Germline V gene sequence: CDR1 SEHNR, CDR2 FQNEAQ (reference sequence). The CDR3 has 13 residues. The CDR3 DNA sequence: TGTGCCAGCAGCTTAGCTACAGGGGTAGGCTACACCTTC. Its translation: CASSLATGVGYTF.

The chain employs TRBV25-1 and TRBJ2-3; D may be TRBD1 (6 bases). Germline CDR1 is MGHDK and CDR2 is SYGVNS. CDR3 length equals 14 residues. Between the trimmed V and J ends, which lost 5 bases and 0 bases, there was a span of 9 bases. The CDR3 sequence is CASSSGTSTDTQYF. The CDR3, as DNA: TGTGCCAGCAGTTCCGGGACAAGCACAGATACGCAGTATTTT. Drawing the rest from reference TRBV25-1 and TRBJ2-3, the complete variable domain is EADIYQTPRYLVIGTGKKITLECSQTMGHDKMYWYQQDPGMELHLIHYSYGVNSTEKGDLSSESTVSRIRTEHFPLTLESARPSHTSQYLCASSSGTSTDTQYFGPGTRLTVL.

The chain uses TRBV9 and TRBJ2-5, with D possibly matching TRBD1 (5 bases). V lost 4 bases and J lost 4, with 17 bases in between. The CDR3 totals 15 residues. Germline V gene sequence: CDR1 SGDLS, CDR2 YYNGEE. CDR3 protein: CASSPPEGVGETQYF. For the CDR3, the DNA is TGTGCCAGCAGCCCGCCTGAAGGGGTCGGAGAGACCCAGTACTTC.

The chain couples TRBV16 to TRBJ1-1; maybe TRBD1 (6 bases). The V gene lost 4 bases and the J gene lost 4 bases, with 22 bases spanning the gap. Germline assignment: CDR1 KGHSY and CDR2 FQNENV. The CDR3 is made up of 17 amino acids. CDR3 nucleotide sequence: TGTGCCAGCAGCCCCGGGCCAGGGGAGTCGTGGAGCACTGAAGCTTTCTTT. This sequence encodes CASSPGPGESWSTEAFF.

This rearrangement joins TRBV28 to TRBJ2-1; TRBD2 is a possible D gene (5 bases). V lost 6 bases, J lost 2 bases, and 8 bases lay in between. This CDR3 contains 13 residues. The germline V gene has CDR1 MDHEN and CDR2 SYDVKM. CDR3 DNA sequence: TGTGCCAGCAGGACGACTACCTACAATGAGCAGTTCTTC. Translating it yields CASRTTTYNEQFF.

The chain employs TRBV12-3 or TRBV12-4 and TRBJ1-1, with D possibly TRBD1 on 5 matching bases. Trimming stripped 6 bases from V and 3 bases from J, with 8 bases between. The CDR3 is 12 residues long. The CDR3 nucleotides read TGTGCCAGCAGCCTAGGGGACACTGAAGCTTTCTTT. Translating it yields CASSLGDTEAFF.

This chain connects TRBV30 to TRBJ2-7, with 8 bases fitting TRBD2. V shed 8 bases and J 2 bases; nucleotides not matched to a gene: 8. The CDR3 loop spans 13 amino acids. The germline V gene has CDR1 GTSNPN and CDR2 SVGIG (reference sequence). In DNA, the CDR3 is TGTGCCGTGTTCGGGGGGGCGGCCTACGAGCAGTACTTC. Translating it yields CAVFGGAAYEQYF.

The chain has TRBV10-2 and TRBJ2-7, with TRBD1 matching 9 bases. CDR3 size: 14 residues. Per germline, CDR1 WSHSY and CDR2 SAAADI. J gave up 1 base and V 3 bases, and 1 base lay outside the gene matches. CDR3 residues: CASSDDRGSYEQYF. CDR3 sequence (DNA): TGCGCCAGCAGTGACGACAGGGGGTCCTACGAGCAGTACTTC.

The chain joins TRBV12-3 or TRBV12-4 to TRBJ1-1; tentative D call: TRBD1 (6 bases). Trimming stripped 5 bases from V and 7 bases from J, with 14 bases between. This CDR3 has 13 residues. The CDR3 loop is CASSPIQGFEAFF. CDR3 DNA: TGTGCCAGCAGTCCAATACAGGGCTTTGAAGCTTTCTTT.

V is TRBV30 and J is TRBJ1-5, with D hard to call. The germline V gene encodes CDR1 GTSNPN and CDR2 SVGIG (reference sequence). The CDR3 covers 14 residues. The V gene lost 1 base and the J gene lost 7 bases, with 14 bases spanning the gap. The CDR3 sequence: CAWSGRAGKQPQHF. In DNA form, the CDR3 reads TGTGCCTGGAGTGGTAGGGCGGGAAAACAGCCCCAGCATTTT. The full variable domain, its missing parts supplied by reference TRBV30 and TRBJ1-5, is SQTIHQWPATLVQPVGSPLSLECTVEGTSNPNLYWYRQAAGRGLQLLFYSVGIGQISSEVPQNLSASRPQDRQFILSSKKLLLSDSGFYLCAWSGRAGKQPQHFGDGTRLSIL.

The CDR3 loop reads CASSLAPSDEQYF. The CDR3 DNA reads as TGTGCCAGCTCTCTAGCGCCATCGGATGAGCAGTACTTC. This chain connects TRBV18 to TRBJ2-7, with TRBD2 as a possible D gene (6 bases). Trimming removed 6 bases at V and 7 bases at J, with 16 bases between. Germline values: CDR1 KGHSH, CDR2 LQKENI. The CDR3 covers 13 residues.

This clone was seen only once. The chain is built from TRBV6-5 and TRBJ2-1, with 8 bases matching TRBD2. Germline-derived CDR1 and CDR2 are MNHEY and SVGAGI. The CDR3 is 14 amino acids. Trimming cost V 10 bases and J 0 bases; bases outside gene matches: 5. The CDR3 DNA sequence: TGTGCCACCATAGCGGGGACCTCCTACAATGAGCAGTTCTTC. Amino acids: CATIAGTSYNEQFF.